Reported below is one T cell receptor (beta chain). This entry is derived from a study of blood T cell repertoires in COVID-19. Across the whole study: There were acute and convalescent COVID-19 samples, and they came from the United States, Italy and Spain. In each case, the material was cDNA or gDNA derived from T cells, B-cell-depleted T cells, or PBMCs.

Cohort allocation depended upon clinical history that participants reported. Before being deemed recovered, Cohort 3 donors had two negative PCRs, clearance, or symptom resolution. TCRdb's copy holds only in-frame clones and misses some; the assay was immunoSEQ multiplex PCR. The profile shows hundreds of thousands of clones, 87% of them singletons. CDR3 length: 14 amino acids. V was shortened by 10 bases and J by 7 bases, with 20 bases between the two germline ends. The V gene's germline CDR1 is ENHRY and CDR2 SYGVKD. This receptor was taken from a young woman who had recovered from COVID-19. Sequencing used PBMCs or T cells enriched from blood (not recorded which). The rearrangement links TRBV10-3 to TRBJ1-5; weak D call: TRBD1 (5 bases). The CDR3 protein is CATRESSGIQPQHF. The CDR3 DNA sequence: TGTGCCACCAGGGAATCTAGCGGGATACAGCCCCAGCATTTT.